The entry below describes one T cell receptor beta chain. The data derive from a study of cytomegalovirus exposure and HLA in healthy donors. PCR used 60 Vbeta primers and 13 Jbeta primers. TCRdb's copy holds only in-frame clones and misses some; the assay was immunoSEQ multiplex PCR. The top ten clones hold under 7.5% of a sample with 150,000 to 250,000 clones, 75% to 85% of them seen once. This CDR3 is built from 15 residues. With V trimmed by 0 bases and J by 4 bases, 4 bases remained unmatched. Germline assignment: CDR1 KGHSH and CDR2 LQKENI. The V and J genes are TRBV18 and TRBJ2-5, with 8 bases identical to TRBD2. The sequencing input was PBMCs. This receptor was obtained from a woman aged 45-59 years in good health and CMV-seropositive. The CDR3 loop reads CASSPPFAGGETQYF. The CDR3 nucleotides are TGTGCCAGCTCACCACCGTTCGCGGGAGGAGAGACCCAGTACTTC.